One TCR beta chain is described in this entry. Antigen specificity is unknown. This sample is drawn from a study of Ad26.COV2.S vaccination and SARS-CoV-2 variants. Turning to the study itself: Dosing was one shot or two shots 56 days apart.

Using immunoSEQ multiplex PCR, the repertoire was profiled, and TCRdb retains in-frame clones only, with some absent. This table has about half a million clones, 80% to 90% appearing once. Documented treatment: over 15 received Ad26.COV2.S at low or high dose, single or two shots; several received placebo; per-sample allocation not given. Specimen acquisition occurred on day 63 following the initial vaccine or placebo injection. As its vector, the vaccine had Ad26, which expressed Wuhan-strain SARS-CoV-2 spike. The V end lost 1 base, the J end lost 0 bases, and 6 bases lay between the germline ends. This CDR3 is 15 amino acids long. CDR1 and CDR2 (germline): SGHVS, FQNEAQ. Study conclusions and caveats: The study found similar non-spike TCR breadth in vaccine and placebo recipients.

The specimen comprised peripheral blood, sampled in a trial of Ad26.COV2.S vaccine versus placebo. This TCR was sampled from a person aged 18-65 years who received the Ad26.COV2.S COVID-19 vaccine or a placebo. This chain links TRBV7-8 with TRBJ2-2; D gene ambiguous. The CDR3 region has the DNA TGTGCCAGCAGCTTAGGGTTCGCGAACACCGGGGAGCTGTTTTTT. This gives the protein CASSLGFANTGELFF.